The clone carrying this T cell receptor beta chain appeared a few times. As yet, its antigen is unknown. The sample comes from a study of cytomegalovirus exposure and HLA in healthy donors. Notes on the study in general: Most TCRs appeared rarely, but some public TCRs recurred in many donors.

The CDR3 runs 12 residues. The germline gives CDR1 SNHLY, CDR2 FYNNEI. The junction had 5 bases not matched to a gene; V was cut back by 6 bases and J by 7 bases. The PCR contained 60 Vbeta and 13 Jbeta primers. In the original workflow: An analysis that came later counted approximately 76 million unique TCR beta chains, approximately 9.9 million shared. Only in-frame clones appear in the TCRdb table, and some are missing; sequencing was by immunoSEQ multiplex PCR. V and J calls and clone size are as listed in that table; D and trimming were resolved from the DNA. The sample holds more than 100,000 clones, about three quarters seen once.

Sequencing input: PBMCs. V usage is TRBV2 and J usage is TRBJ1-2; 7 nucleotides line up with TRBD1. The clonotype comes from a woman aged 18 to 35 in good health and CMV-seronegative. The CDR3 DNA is TGTGCCAGCAGAGGGACAGAAGTTGGCTACACCTTC. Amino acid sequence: CASRGTEVGYTF.